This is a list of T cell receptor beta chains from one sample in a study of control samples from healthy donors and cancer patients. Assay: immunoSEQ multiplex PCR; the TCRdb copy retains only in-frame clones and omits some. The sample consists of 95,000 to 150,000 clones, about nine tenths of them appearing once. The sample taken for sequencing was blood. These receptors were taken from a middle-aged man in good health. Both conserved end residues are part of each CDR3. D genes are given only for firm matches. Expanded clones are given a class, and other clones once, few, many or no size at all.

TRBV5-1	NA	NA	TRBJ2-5	TGCGCCAGCAGCTTGGTTCAGGGGAATACGGAGACCCAGTACTTC	CASSLVQGNTETQYF
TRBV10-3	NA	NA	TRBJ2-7	TGTGCCATCGGCCCGGGCTACGAGCAGTACTTC	CAIGPGYEQYF
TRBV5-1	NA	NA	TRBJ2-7	TGCGCCAGCACCAGGGGGGGGACGGTCTCCTACGAGCAGTACTTC	CASTRGGTVSYEQYF
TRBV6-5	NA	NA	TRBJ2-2	TGTGCCAGCAACTCTGGGGGGCGAAGGGAGCTGTTTTTT	CASNSGGRRELFF
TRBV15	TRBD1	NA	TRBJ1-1	TGTGCCACCAGCAGAGGGACAGGGAGGAGGGGGACTGAAGCTTTCTTT	CATSRGTGRRGTEAFF
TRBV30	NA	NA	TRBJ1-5	TGTGCCTGGAGTGTACGGTGGGGCCCGAATCAGCCCCAGCATTTT	CAWSVRWGPNQPQHF
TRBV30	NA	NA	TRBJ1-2	TGTGCCTGGAGTCCGGTTTTCTATGGCTACACCTTC	CAWSPVFYGYTF
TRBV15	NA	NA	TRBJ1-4	TGTGCCACCAGCAGAGATAAGGGTGATGGCGAAAAACTGTTTTTT	CATSRDKGDGEKLFF
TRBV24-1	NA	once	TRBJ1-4	TGTGCCACCAGTGATTCGACAGGCTGGGAAAAACTGTTTTTT	CATSDSTGWEKLFF
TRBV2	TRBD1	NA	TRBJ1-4	TGTGCCAGCAGTCCCCGGACAGGGGTGGGATCAACTAATGAAAAACTGTTTTTT	CASSPRTGVGSTNEKLFF
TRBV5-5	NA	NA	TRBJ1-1	TGTGCCAGCAGCTTGGTTGCCTTTCGGGGACGGGTTGAAGCTTTCTTT	CASSLVAFRGRVEAFF
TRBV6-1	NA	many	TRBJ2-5	TGTGCCAGCAGTGAAGAAGGGGCGGACGGGGAGACCCAGTACTTC	CASSEEGADGETQYF
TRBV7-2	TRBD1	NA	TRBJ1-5	TGTGCCAGCAGCTTAGCGGGACAGATTAATCAGCCCCAGCATTTT	CASSLAGQINQPQHF
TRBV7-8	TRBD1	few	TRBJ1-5	TGTGCCAGCAGCTCGACAGGGGGCAATCAGCCCCAGCATTTT	CASSSTGGNQPQHF
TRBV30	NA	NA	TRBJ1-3	TGTGCCTGGAGTGTCGAGGGAAACACCATATATTTT	CAWSVEGNTIYF
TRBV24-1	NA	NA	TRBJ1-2	TGTGCCACCAGTGTTGGTAGCGCGGGGAACTATGGCTACACCTTC	CATSVGSAGNYGYTF
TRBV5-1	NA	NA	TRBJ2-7	TGCGCCAGCAGCTGGGGATACGAGCAGTACTTC	CASSWGYEQYF
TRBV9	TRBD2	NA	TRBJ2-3	TGTGCCAGCAGCGTTCTAGCGGGGGGGCCGGCAGATACGCAGTATTTT	CASSVLAGGPADTQYF
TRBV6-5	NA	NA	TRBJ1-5	TGTGCCAGCAGGCGAGCGGGGGCGAACGGTCAGCCCCAGCATTTT	CASRRAGANGQPQHF
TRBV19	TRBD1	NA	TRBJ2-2	TGTGCCAGTAGTATTAGGGGGACAGGGTCCGAGAGCGGGGAGCTGTTTTTT	CASSIRGTGSESGELFF
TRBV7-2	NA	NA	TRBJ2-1	TGTGCCAGCAGCCAACCCGCCTGGGATGAGCAGTTCTTC	CASSQPAWDEQFF
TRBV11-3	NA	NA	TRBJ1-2	TGTGCCAGCAGCTCGACAGTATATGGCTACACCTTC	CASSSTVYGYTF
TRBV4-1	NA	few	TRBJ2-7	TGCGCCAGCAGCCAGAACAGTCTTGGTCTCTACGAGCAGTACTTC	CASSQNSLGLYEQYF
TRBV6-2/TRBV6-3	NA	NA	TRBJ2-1	TGTGCCAGCAGTTACGGATGGAGTGAGCAGTTCTTC	CASSYGWSEQFF
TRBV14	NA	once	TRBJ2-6	TGTGCCAGCCGCGAGTTGGGGGGGGCCAACGTCCTGACTTTC	CASRELGGANVLTF
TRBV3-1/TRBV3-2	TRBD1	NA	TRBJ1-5	TGTGCCAGCAGCCAAGATGTAAGGAGGGACAGGTCTTATAGCAATCAGCCCCAGCATTTT	CASSQDVRRDRSYSNQPQHF
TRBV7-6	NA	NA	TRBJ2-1	TGTGCCAGCAGCTTAGCGCGGGGGCTTGGGGGTGAAAATGAGCAGTTCTTC	CASSLARGLGGENEQFF
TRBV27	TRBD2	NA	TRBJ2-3	TGTGCCAGCAGTCCCCAGCGGGGGAGCACAGATACGCAGTATTTT	CASSPQRGSTDTQYF
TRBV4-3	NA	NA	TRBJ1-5	TGCGCCAGCAGCCAAGCATCGGCAGGCAATCAGCCCCAGCATTTT	CASSQASAGNQPQHF
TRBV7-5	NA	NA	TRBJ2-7	TGTGCCAGAAGCTCTAACAGGGGGCAAGAGCAGTACTTC	CARSSNRGQEQYF
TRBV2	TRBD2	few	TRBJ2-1	TGTGCCAGCAGAGTACTAGCGGGGGTCTACAATGAGCAGTTCTTC	CASRVLAGVYNEQFF
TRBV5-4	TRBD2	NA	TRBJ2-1	TGTGCCAGCAGCAGGACTAGCGGGGGGCCCGAGAATGAGCAGTTCTTC	CASSRTSGGPENEQFF
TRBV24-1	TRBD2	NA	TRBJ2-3	TGTGCCACCAGTGATTTAACTAGCGGGCAAAGCACAGATACGCAGTATTTT	CATSDLTSGQSTDTQYF
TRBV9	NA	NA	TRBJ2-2	TGTGCCAGCTCGCCAGGGGGGTGGAACACCGGGGAGCTGTTTTTT	CASSPGGWNTGELFF
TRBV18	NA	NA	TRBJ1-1	TGTGCCAGCTCACTGGAAATTAACACTGAAGCTTTCTTT	CASSLEINTEAFF
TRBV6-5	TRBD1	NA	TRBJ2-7	TGTGCCAGCAGTTACGCAGCGGACAGGGGCTACGAGCAGTACTTC	CASSYAADRGYEQYF
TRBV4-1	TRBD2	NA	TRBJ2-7	TGCGCCAGCAGCCAAGATGCGCTTCGGCGGGGGGCCTACGAGCAGTACTTC	CASSQDALRRGAYEQYF
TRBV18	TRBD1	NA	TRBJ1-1	TGTGCCAGCTCAACCGGGACAGGCCACACTGAAGCTTTCTTT	CASSTGTGHTEAFF
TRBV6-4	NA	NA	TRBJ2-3	TGTGCCAGCAGTGACAGGCCCAGCCCTAGCACAGATACGCAGTATTTT	CASSDRPSPSTDTQYF
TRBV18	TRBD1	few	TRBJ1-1	TGTGCCAGCTCACCAAACACAGGGGGCACTGAAGCTTTCTTT	CASSPNTGGTEAFF
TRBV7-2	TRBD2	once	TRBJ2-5	TGTGCCAGCAGCACCAGCGGGATATCGGAGACCCAGTACTTC	CASSTSGISETQYF
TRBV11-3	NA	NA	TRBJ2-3	TGTGCCAGCAGCCAAACCGTCGGCCGCACAGATACGCAGTATTTT	CASSQTVGRTDTQYF
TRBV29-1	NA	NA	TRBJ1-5	TGCAGCGTTGAAGCGGGAACGGGCAATCAGCCCCAGCATTTT	CSVEAGTGNQPQHF
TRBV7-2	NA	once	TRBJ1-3	TGTGCCAGCAGCTTAGGCGGCAGAGGTGGCTCTGGAAACACCATATATTTT	CASSLGGRGGSGNTIYF
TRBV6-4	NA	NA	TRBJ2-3	TGTGCCAGCAGTGAACTCCCTAGCGTGAGCACAGATACGCAGTATTTT	CASSELPSVSTDTQYF
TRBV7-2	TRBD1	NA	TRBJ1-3	TGTGCCAGCAGCTTCCTGACAGGGAGAAGCTCTGGAAACACCATATATTTT	CASSFLTGRSSGNTIYF
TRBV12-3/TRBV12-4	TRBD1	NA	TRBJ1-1	TGTGCCAGCAGGGACAGGGAGAACACTGAAGCTTTCTTT	CASRDRENTEAFF
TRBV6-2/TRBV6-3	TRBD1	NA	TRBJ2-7	TGTGCCAGCAGTTACAAGGCAGGGGGATACTACGAGCAGTACTTC	CASSYKAGGYYEQYF
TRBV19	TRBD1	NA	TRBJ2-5	TGTGCCAGTAGCCCCAGGACAGGGGTCCAAGAGACCCAGTACTTC	CASSPRTGVQETQYF
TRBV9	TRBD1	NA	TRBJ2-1	TGTGCCAGCAGCGTAGGAGACAGGGTGGTGAACAATGAGCAGTTCTTC	CASSVGDRVVNNEQFF
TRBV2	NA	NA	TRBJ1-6	TGTGCCAGCAGTGCCGCAGGGGAGAATTCACCCCTCCACTTT	CASSAAGENSPLHF
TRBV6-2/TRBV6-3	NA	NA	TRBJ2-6	TGTGCCAGCAGCCCAACAGACTCTGGGGCCAACGTCCTGACTTTC	CASSPTDSGANVLTF